This is a list of T cell receptor beta chains from one sample in a study of blood T cell repertoires in COVID-19. The repertoire was sequenced with immunoSEQ multiplex PCR; TCRdb's copy has only in-frame clones and lacks some. Of more than 60,000 clones listed, 90% are singletons. The sequencing input was peripheral blood. These receptors came from a woman of 80 years or more with active or convalescent COVID-19. Both conserved end residues are part of each CDR3. The D gene is left open where the match is weak. The size of a clone is reported for some rows only, either as once, few or many, or as a class for expanded clones.

CDR3 DNA: TGTGCCAGCTCCCCGGACCCGGGGGGGAGCTCACCCCTCCACTTT
CDR3 protein: CASSPDPGGSSPLHF
D gene: -
V gene: TRBV18
clone size: once
J gene: TRBJ1-6

CDR3 DNA: TGTGCCACCCGACAGGGCGGCACAGATACGCAGTATTTT
CDR3 protein: CATRQGGTDTQYF
D gene: TRBD1
V gene: TRBV12-3/TRBV12-4
clone size: -
J gene: TRBJ2-3

CDR3 DNA: TGTGCCAGCAGTTGGCTGGACACGGGCTACACCTTC
CDR3 protein: CASSWLDTGYTF
D gene: -
V gene: TRBV2
clone size: -
J gene: TRBJ1-2

CDR3 DNA: TGTGCCAGCAGCTCCCGGGACAGGGGGCATTCTAACTATGGCTACACCTTC
CDR3 protein: CASSSRDRGHSNYGYTF
D gene: TRBD1
V gene: TRBV28
clone size: -
J gene: TRBJ1-2

CDR3 DNA: TGCGCCAGCAGCTTGGGTGTAGCCTATAACTATGGCTACACCTTC
CDR3 protein: CASSLGVAYNYGYTF
D gene: -
V gene: TRBV5-1
clone size: -
J gene: TRBJ1-2

CDR3 DNA: TGCGCCAGCAGCCAAGATCGGGGGGGCAGGAATGGCTACACCTTC
CDR3 protein: CASSQDRGGRNGYTF
D gene: -
V gene: TRBV4-3
clone size: -
J gene: TRBJ1-2

CDR3 DNA: TGCAGCGCAGAACTACAGGGTTTCTATGGCTACACCTTC
CDR3 protein: CSAELQGFYGYTF
D gene: -
V gene: TRBV29-1
clone size: -
J gene: TRBJ1-2

CDR3 DNA: TGTGCCAGCAGTCGGGGGGGCCGCCCATCGGACGAGCAGTTCTTC
CDR3 protein: CASSRGGRPSDEQFF
D gene: TRBD2
V gene: TRBV7-3
clone size: once
J gene: TRBJ2-1

CDR3 DNA: TGTGCTAGTGGTGACAGTCCCCCTGAGCAGTTCTTC
CDR3 protein: CASGDSPPEQFF
D gene: -
V gene: TRBV12-5
clone size: -
J gene: TRBJ2-1

CDR3 DNA: TGTGCCAGCAGCTTAGCCGGGGGGTTTCGCGAGACCCAGTACTTC
CDR3 protein: CASSLAGGFRETQYF
D gene: TRBD2
V gene: TRBV7-2
clone size: -
J gene: TRBJ2-5

CDR3 DNA: TGCGCCAGCATGCGGACAGGGGTCCCCCATGGGAACACTGAAGCTTTCTTT
CDR3 protein: CASMRTGVPHGNTEAFF
D gene: TRBD1
V gene: TRBV10-2
clone size: -
J gene: TRBJ1-1

CDR3 DNA: TGTGCCAGCAGTTACTCCGGGACAGGGACTGAAGCTTTCTTT
CDR3 protein: CASSYSGTGTEAFF
D gene: TRBD1
V gene: TRBV6-5
clone size: -
J gene: TRBJ1-1

CDR3 DNA: TGTGCCATCCCCCGGGTAATTGGGGCCAACGTCCTGACTTTC
CDR3 protein: CAIPRVIGANVLTF
D gene: -
V gene: TRBV6-5
clone size: -
J gene: TRBJ2-6

CDR3 DNA: TGCGCCAGCAGCGGGGTCCTAGCGGGCACCGGGGAGCTGTTTTTT
CDR3 protein: CASSGVLAGTGELFF
D gene: TRBD2
V gene: TRBV5-1
clone size: -
J gene: TRBJ2-2

CDR3 DNA: TGCGCCAGCAGCTTGGGACAGGCTCAAGAGACCCAGTACTTC
CDR3 protein: CASSLGQAQETQYF
D gene: -
V gene: TRBV5-1
clone size: -
J gene: TRBJ2-5

CDR3 DNA: TGTGCCAGCAGCTCCGGCGGGGGTAATTACAATGAGCAGTTCTTC
CDR3 protein: CASSSGGGNYNEQFF
D gene: TRBD2
V gene: TRBV7-2
clone size: -
J gene: TRBJ2-1

CDR3 DNA: TGCGCCAGCAGCCAAGATAGGGGCTCCTATAATTCACCCCTCCACTTT
CDR3 protein: CASSQDRGSYNSPLHF
D gene: -
V gene: TRBV4-3
clone size: -
J gene: TRBJ1-6

CDR3 DNA: TGCGCCAGCAGTCCCGCTTCCGGACAGCTCCAAGAGACCCAGTACTTC
CDR3 protein: CASSPASGQLQETQYF
D gene: -
V gene: TRBV5-1
clone size: -
J gene: TRBJ2-5

CDR3 DNA: TGTGCCAGTAGTGTCATAGCGGGGGATTACAATGAGCAGTTCTTC
CDR3 protein: CASSVIAGDYNEQFF
D gene: TRBD2
V gene: TRBV19
clone size: -
J gene: TRBJ2-1

CDR3 DNA: TGTGCCAGCAGTGAACGAACAGGGATCGTCCACAATGAGCAGTTCTTC
CDR3 protein: CASSERTGIVHNEQFF
D gene: -
V gene: TRBV2
clone size: once
J gene: TRBJ2-1

CDR3 DNA: TGTGCCAGCTCACCGGGACAGTCCTACGAGCAGTACTTC
CDR3 protein: CASSPGQSYEQYF
D gene: TRBD1
V gene: TRBV18
clone size: -
J gene: TRBJ2-7

CDR3 DNA: TGCGCCAGCCCATCTGACAGCTCCTACAATGAGCAGTTCTTC
CDR3 protein: CASPSDSSYNEQFF
D gene: -
V gene: TRBV10-1
clone size: -
J gene: TRBJ2-1

CDR3 DNA: TGTGCCAGCAGCCAAGCGGGACTGTACTATGGCTACACCTTC
CDR3 protein: CASSQAGLYYGYTF
D gene: -
V gene: TRBV3-1/TRBV3-2
clone size: -
J gene: TRBJ1-2

CDR3 DNA: TGTGCCAGCAGTGAGATAGACAGGGTTGGGTCACCCCTCCACTTT
CDR3 protein: CASSEIDRVGSPLHF
D gene: TRBD1
V gene: TRBV6-1
clone size: once
J gene: TRBJ1-6

CDR3 DNA: TGTGCCAGCTCACTTTCCGCAGGGGGCACCGGGGAGCTGTTTTTT
CDR3 protein: CASSLSAGGTGELFF
D gene: TRBD1
V gene: TRBV18
clone size: -
J gene: TRBJ2-2

CDR3 DNA: TGTGCCACCCGTCCGGGACAGGGGTTAGATACGCAGTATTTT
CDR3 protein: CATRPGQGLDTQYF
D gene: TRBD1
V gene: TRBV24-1
clone size: -
J gene: TRBJ2-3

CDR3 DNA: TGCAGCGTTGACGGTCTAGCGGGTTCCCAAGAGACCCAGTACTTC
CDR3 protein: CSVDGLAGSQETQYF
D gene: TRBD2
V gene: TRBV29-1
clone size: -
J gene: TRBJ2-5

CDR3 DNA: TGTGCCAGCAGCTTACAAGGGGACTACGAGCAGTACTTC
CDR3 protein: CASSLQGDYEQYF
D gene: -
V gene: TRBV7-2
clone size: -
J gene: TRBJ2-7

CDR3 DNA: TGTGCCAGCAGCACCGGGACTAGGGTTGCGACCCAGTACTTC
CDR3 protein: CASSTGTRVATQYF
D gene: TRBD2
V gene: TRBV6-2/TRBV6-3
clone size: -
J gene: TRBJ2-5

CDR3 DNA: TGTGCCAGCAGCAAGATTGCGGATGATACGCAGTATTTT
CDR3 protein: CASSKIADDTQYF
D gene: -
V gene: TRBV5-4
clone size: once
J gene: TRBJ2-3

CDR3 DNA: TGTGCCAGCAGTTACTCCGGGGTTCCGCCCTACGAGCAGTACTTC
CDR3 protein: CASSYSGVPPYEQYF
D gene: -
V gene: TRBV6-2/TRBV6-3
clone size: -
J gene: TRBJ2-7

CDR3 DNA: TGTGCCAGCTCGCCACCGGGACAGGGGTCCTACAATGAGCAGTTCTTC
CDR3 protein: CASSPPGQGSYNEQFF
D gene: TRBD1
V gene: TRBV18
clone size: -
J gene: TRBJ2-1

CDR3 DNA: TGCGCCAGCAGCCAAGAGGGGACAGGGGCATTCAACTATGGCTACACCTTC
CDR3 protein: CASSQEGTGAFNYGYTF
D gene: TRBD1
V gene: TRBV4-3
clone size: -
J gene: TRBJ1-2